This T cell receptor beta chain was sequenced in a study of cytomegalovirus exposure and HLA in healthy donors. PCR used 60 Vbeta primers and 13 Jbeta primers. TCRdb's table, derived via immunoSEQ multiplex PCR, lists solely in-frame clones and lacks some. Of 100,000 to 150,000 clones detected, about 80% appear once; the ten largest clones hold 8.9%. The CDR3 is 15 residues long. V lost 6 bases to trimming and J lost 2 bases; unmatched junction nucleotides: 3. Germline V lookup: CDR1 MNHNS, CDR2 SASEGT. Donors sampled were nominally healthy, though unrecorded immune exposures were likely. This receptor was taken from a man aged 25 to 40 in good health and CMV-seropositive. The chain is built from TRBV6-1 and TRBJ2-1, with 11 bases lining up with TRBD2. The sequenced material came from PBMCs. As DNA, the CDR3 is TGTGCCAGCAGCCCGACTAGCGGGACCTACAATGAGCAGTTCTTC. Protein product: CASSPTSGTYNEQFF.